Sequencing of this T cell receptor beta chain was carried out in a study of T cells in Graves' hyperthyroidism and ophthalmopathy. This clonotype was counted only a few times. Per germline, CDR1 LNHNV and CDR2 YYDKDF (reference sequence). V gave up 2 bases and J gave up 0 bases, with 6 bases separating them. The CDR3 is 14 residues long. Amplified TCR beta CDR3 regions derived from RNA transcripts. HTBI primers were used for first-round RT-PCR of the TCR CDR3. TCRdb re-called the multiplex PCR reads through MiXCR, storing one row per CDR3 protein. The data hold approximately 350,000 distinct CDR3 sequences, with 13% to 15% observed a single time.

Sample: blood. V gene TRBV15 combines with J gene TRBJ2-3; D is undetermined. This receptor was identified in a woman aged 55-69 years with Graves' ophthalmopathy. In nucleotides, the CDR3 is TGTGCCACCAGCAGAACCGGAAGCACAGATACGCAGTATTTT. It yields the protein CATSRTGSTDTQYF. The variable domain in full, with the rest retrieved from reference TRBV15 and TRBJ2-3, is DAMVIQNPRYQVTQFGKPVTLSCSQTLNHNVMYWYQQKSSQAPKLLFHYYDKDFNNEADTPDNFQSRRPNTSFCFLDIRSPGLGDTAMYLCATSRTGSTDTQYFGPGTRLTVL.